The 24 T cell receptor beta chains below were found in one sample sequenced in a study of identical twins. TCRdb ran MiXCR on the 5' RACE reads and lists one entry per CDR3 protein. The data contain around 280,000 distinct CDR3 sequences, roughly 8.6% of them seen just once; the ten biggest clones take up around 2.1%. The same sample was also used in a study of yellow fever vaccine responses in identical twins.

Input material: memory (CD45RO+) T cells sorted from blood. All receptors come from a woman aged 18-30 years in good health.

This CDR3 is CASSIGQHTYEQYF. CDR3 sequence (DNA): TGTGCCAGTAGTATTGGGCAGCATACCTACGAGCAGTACTTC. The gene calls are TRBV19 and TRBJ2-7, with D unclear. Germline V lookup: CDR1 LNHDA, CDR2 SQIVND (reference sequence). Trimming pared 3 bases from V and 2 bases from J, leaving 11 bases between. The CDR3 is made up of 14 amino acids.

The V call is TRBV4-2, the J call TRBJ2-3; D call uncertain. Germline-derived CDR1 and CDR2 are LGHNA and YNFKEQ. The CDR3 totals 15 residues. V was cut by 1 base and J by 2 bases, with 10 bases left in between. This CDR3 is CASSQVLESTDTQYF. CDR3 nucleotide sequence: TGTGCCAGCAGCCAAGTTCTCGAGTCCACAGATACGCAGTATTTT.

A few counts support this clonotype. CDR3 sequence reads: CASSSRLDTGELFF. DNA of the CDR3: TGTGCCAGCAGCTCTCGACTAGACACCGGGGAGCTGTTTTTT. This sequence joins TRBV9 and TRBJ2-2, with D perhaps TRBD2 (6 bases). The ends were cut back, 4 bases at V and 3 bases at J, with 10 bases in the middle. The CDR3 sequence is 14 residues long. Germline V CDR1 and CDR2: SGDLS, YYNGEE.

This clonotype has at least ten counts. The chain uses TRBV6-6 and TRBJ1-3; D uncertain. The CDR3 is made up of 13 amino acids. Per germline, CDR1 MNHNY and CDR2 SVGAGI (reference sequence). The ends were cut back, 6 bases at V and 1 base at J, with 7 bases in the middle. The CDR3 bases are TGTGCCAGCAGATGGGAGTCTGGAAACACCATATATTTT. It yields the protein CASRWESGNTIYF.

This clonotype was detected many times. J is TRBJ2-1 and V is TRBV29-1; 9 positions agree with TRBD2. The V gene end was trimmed by 1 base and the J gene end by 4 bases; junction bases not matched to a gene: 17. Germline loops: CDR1 SQVTM, CDR2 ANQGSEA. There are 19 residues in the CDR3. CDR3 bases: TGCAGCGTTGAAGGCCCCCGGACAGAGAGACTAGCGGAGTACAATGAGCAGTTCTTC. This codes for CSVEGPRTERLAEYNEQFF.

This clonotype was counted many times. CDR3: CSALKPGQGGDEQYF. The CDR3 region has the DNA TGCAGTGCTTTAAAACCGGGACAGGGTGGCGACGAGCAGTACTTC. V usage is TRBV20-1 and J usage is TRBJ2-7, with 9 nucleotides matching TRBD1. The germline V gene encodes CDR1 DFQATT and CDR2 SNEGSKA (reference sequence). CDR3 length equals 15 residues. V lost 5 bases and J lost 5; bases outside the gene matches: 13.

This clonotype was seen a handful of times. J is TRBJ1-4 and V is TRBV20-1, with TRBD1 identical over 7 bases. V was clipped by 6 bases and J by 12 bases; unmatched bases: 7. From germline, CDR1 is DFQATT and CDR2 SNEGSKA (reference sequence). The CDR3 is made up of 11 amino acids. The CDR3 sequence: CSARGGLELFF. For the CDR3, the DNA is TGCAGTGCCAGGGGGGGGCTAGAACTGTTTTTT.

This clonotype turned up a few times. The chain uses TRBV11-2 and TRBJ2-5, with D perhaps matching TRBD1 or TRBD2 (5 bases each). The CDR3 has 12 residues. V was cut by 5 bases and J by 11 bases, with 15 bases left in between. Germline values: CDR1 SGHAT, CDR2 FQNNGV. CDR3: CASSPRGLLQYF. The CDR3 nucleotides are TGTGCCAGCAGCCCCCGGGGCCTCTTACAGTACTTC.

The J gene is TRBJ1-6, the V gene TRBV18, with unresolved D. CDR3 length: 13 amino acids. Germline values: CDR1 KGHSH, CDR2 LQKENI. Trimming cost V 2 bases and J 10 bases, with 9 bases left between them. CDR3 sequence: CASSPGSRSPLHF. The CDR3 DNA reads as TGTGCCAGCTCACCAGGGAGTCGGTCACCCCTCCACTTT.

This clonotype was counted ten times or more. This chain joins TRBV20-1 and TRBJ2-3; no clear D gene. This CDR3 comprises 10 residues. Germline CDR1 and CDR2: DFQATT and SNEGSKA (reference sequence). V shed 6 bases and J shed 7 bases, with 8 bases lying between them. Written as DNA, the CDR3 is TGCAGTGCCCTTCTCAATACGCAGTATTTT. It encodes CSALLNTQYF.

This clonotype was picked up a small number of times. The genes are TRBV7-9 and TRBJ2-3; D is tentatively TRBD1 or TRBD2 (6 bases each). This CDR3 has 16 residues. Between the trimmed V and J ends, which lost 1 base and 4 bases, there was a span of 15 bases. Germline assignment: CDR1 SEHNR and CDR2 FQNEAQ (reference sequence). For the CDR3, the DNA is TGTGCCAGCAGCTTAGAGGGGGGACGGAGTGCAGATACGCAGTATTTT. This encodes CASSLEGGRSADTQYF.

The chain combines TRBV9 with TRBJ2-1, with 7 bases lining up with TRBD2. This CDR3 spans 16 amino acids. The V gene end was trimmed by 4 bases and the J gene end by 5 bases; junction bases not matched to a gene: 12. Germline lookup yields CDR1 SGDLS and CDR2 YYNGEE. CDR3 coding DNA: TGTGCCAGCAGCCTTGGGGGGGGAGGGTCGGACAATGAGCAGTTCTTC. Residues: CASSLGGGGSDNEQFF.

This clonotype was picked up a small number of times. CDR3 nucleotide sequence: TGCAGTGCTAGGAGTCAAGCGAACACTGAAGCTTTCTTT. Amino acid sequence: CSARSQANTEAFF. This chain uses TRBV20-1 with TRBJ1-1; no clear D. Germline V gene data show CDR1 as DFQATT and CDR2 as SNEGSKA (reference sequence). The V end was cut by 3 bases, the J end by 1 base, with 9 bases between. CDR3 length: 13 residues.

The sample holds many counts of this clonotype. The V gene is TRBV24-1, the J gene TRBJ2-7; possible D gene TRBD1, 5 bases. Germline V gene data show CDR1 as KGHDR and CDR2 as SFDVKD. CDR3 size: 14 residues. V lost 2 bases to trimming and J lost 4 bases, with 11 bases between them. CDR3 DNA: TGTGCCACCAGTGATTCGGACAAGCCTTACGAGCAGTACTTC. Residues: CATSDSDKPYEQYF.

The chain is built from TRBV7-6 and TRBJ2-3; 10 bases fit TRBD2. V trimming: 2 bases; J trimming: 6 bases; junction bases outside the gene matches: 11. The germline V gene has CDR1 SGHVS and CDR2 FNYEAQ. The CDR3 is made up of 17 amino acids. CDR3 coding DNA: TGTGCCAGCAGCTTAATGGCCAGCGGGGGGGCTTCGGATACGCAGTATTTT. Its translation: CASSLMASGGASDTQYF.

This clonotype was observed at least ten times. V gene TRBV10-3 combines with J gene TRBJ1-2, with D tentatively TRBD1 (6 bases). Germline CDR1 and CDR2: ENHRY and SYGVKD. V was clipped by 5 bases and J by 4 bases, with 14 bases between them. The CDR3 sequence is 14 residues long. CDR3 in DNA: TGTGCCATCAGTTTGAGACAGGACCCCTATGGCTACACCTTC. This sequence encodes CAISLRQDPYGYTF.

This clonotype has only a few counts. The DNA of the CDR3 is TGCGCCAGCAGCTTGTGGCAGGGCAAGGAGACCCAGTACTTC. Translating it yields CASSLWQGKETQYF. V usage is TRBV5-1 and J usage is TRBJ2-5; tentatively, D is TRBD1 (5 bases). Germline loops: CDR1 SGHRS, CDR2 YFSETQ. The CDR3 contains 14 residues. Trimming shortened V by 1 base and J by 5 bases, and 12 bases separated the two germline ends.

The rearrangement uses TRBV27 and TRBJ1-5; 9 nucleotides match TRBD1. The CDR3 has 14 amino acids. Unmatched junction bases numbered 11, after V lost 11 bases and J lost 6 bases. CDR1 and CDR2 from the germline V gene are MNHEY and SMNVEV (reference sequence). CDR3 coding DNA: TGTGCCCGTAAGGACAGGGGCGAGGGTCAGCCCCAGCATTTT. Translating gives CARKDRGEGQPQHF.

This clonotype has a count of ten or more. This chain joins TRBV5-1 and TRBJ2-2, with D unclear. Germline-derived CDR1 and CDR2 are SGHRS and YFSETQ. This CDR3 is built from 13 residues. V lost 2 bases and J 4 bases, leaving 6 bases between the germline ends. CDR3 protein: CASSFAFTGELFF. The CDR3 DNA reads TGCGCCAGCAGCTTTGCGTTCACCGGGGAGCTGTTTTTT.

This clonotype was observed a handful of times. The J gene is TRBJ2-3, the V gene TRBV11-3; 7 bases map to TRBD1. The CDR3 is 17 amino acids. J lost 0 bases, V lost 4 bases, and 10 bases had no gene match. The germline V gene has CDR1 SGHNT and CDR2 YENEEA. CDR3 DNA sequence: TGTGCCAGCAGCTCAGCGGTGGGACAGAGCAGCACAGATACGCAGTATTTT. This gives the protein CASSSAVGQSSTDTQYF.

The chain is built from TRBV2 and TRBJ1-2, with D uncertain. From germline, CDR1 is SNHLY and CDR2 FYNNEI. This CDR3 has 13 amino acids. V was shortened by 10 bases and J by 6 bases, with 18 bases between the two germline ends. This chain's CDR3 is CAKKFLDRDGYTF. The CDR3 DNA follows: TGTGCCAAGAAGTTCCTCGATCGAGATGGCTACACCTTC.

The sample holds many counts of this clonotype. The CDR3 coding sequence is TGTGCCAGCAGCCCCGGCGGGACAGAATACAATGAGCAGTTCTTC. Its protein is CASSPGGTEYNEQFF. This chain connects TRBV7-9 to TRBJ2-1, with D possibly being TRBD1 (7 bases). The CDR3 is 15 residues long. V was cut by 5 bases and J by 4 bases, with 15 bases left in between. CDR1 is SEHNR and CDR2 is FQNEAQ in the germline V gene (reference sequence).

This clonotype was observed at least ten times. CDR3 bases: TGTGCCAGCAGTTTAGCACAGGGGGCTGAGCAGTTCTTC. Protein sequence: CASSLAQGAEQFF. The rearrangement links TRBV12-3 or TRBV12-4 to TRBJ2-1, with 9 bases lining up with TRBD1. The CDR3 contains 13 residues. J lost 9 bases, V lost 0 bases, and 0 bases had no gene match.

The gene calls are TRBV7-2 and TRBJ2-5, with D tentatively TRBD2 (5 bases). The CDR3 runs 14 residues. Trimming cost V 5 bases and J 5 bases, with 15 bases left between them. Looked up from germline, CDR1 is SGHTA and CDR2 is FQGNSA. The CDR3 coding sequence is TGTGCCAGCAGCACCTCCGGACTGGCGGAGACCCAGTACTTC. It is translated as CASSTSGLAETQYF.